This passage covers 9 T cell receptor beta chains from one sample sequenced in a study of T cell responses to AZD1222 COVID-19 vaccine. Sequencing used immunoSEQ multiplex PCR; TCRdb keeps in-frame clones, though not all of them. Of some 140,000 clones in the sample, about nine tenths were seen once. The sequenced sample was peripheral blood, obtained 28 days after the second AZD1222 dose. The source is an adult who received the AZD1222 COVID-19 vaccine.

This chain joins TRBV5-1 and TRBJ2-2; 7 bases fit TRBD2. V lost 7 bases, J lost 5 bases, and 11 bases stayed unmatched. The CDR3 has 15 residues. CDR1 and CDR2 from the germline V gene are SGHRS and YFSETQ. The CDR3 nucleotides read TGCGCCAGCTCACTTGGGGGGGGACCTACCGGGGAGCTGTTTTTT. This translates into CASSLGGGPTGELFF.

This clone has only one observation. J is TRBJ1-1 and V is TRBV19, with a tentative D call TRBD1 (5 bases). The CDR3 runs 15 residues. Trimming shortened V by 3 bases and J by 3 bases, and 14 bases separated the two germline ends. Germline lookup yields CDR1 LNHDA and CDR2 SQIVND (reference sequence). CDR3 nucleotide sequence: TGTGCCAGTAGTATTGCGGGGGATCGGGACACTGAAGCTTTCTTT. Translating it yields CASSIAGDRDTEAFF.

This clone has a single count. This chain joins TRBV28 and TRBJ1-4, with D unresolved. The CDR3 spans 15 residues. Trimming shortened V by 6 bases and J by 3 bases, and 14 bases separated the two germline ends. Germline CDR1 is MDHEN and CDR2 is SYDVKM. The CDR3 is CASSSMQVPNEKLFF. For the CDR3, the DNA is TGTGCCAGCAGCTCCATGCAGGTGCCTAATGAAAAACTGTTTTTT.

The CDR3 is CASSGGAARDGYTF. The CDR3 coding sequence is TGCGCCAGCAGCGGGGGGGCGGCCCGGGATGGCTACACCTTC. The chain has TRBV5-1 and TRBJ1-2; TRBD1 might be the D (6 bases). Germline V gives CDR1 SGHRS, CDR2 YFSETQ. Trimming shortened V by 4 bases and J by 6 bases, and 16 bases separated the two germline ends. The CDR3 sequence is 14 residues long. The full variable domain, its missing parts supplied by reference TRBV5-1 and TRBJ1-2, is KAGVTQTPRYLIKTRGQQVTLSCSPISGHRSVSWYQQTPGQGLQFLFEYFSETQRNKGNFPGRFSGRQFSNSRSEMNVSTLELGDSALYLCASSGGAARDGYTFGSGTRLTVV.

J is TRBJ1-2 and V is TRBV20-1, with 9 bases fitting TRBD1. Germline values: CDR1 DFQATT, CDR2 SNEGSKA (reference sequence). This CDR3 is 11 amino acids long. The J segment lost 6 bases and the V segment lost 6 bases, leaving 2 bases of the junction unmatched. CDR3 DNA: TGCAGTGCAAGACAGGGGGATGGCTACACCTTC. This gives the protein CSARQGDGYTF.

The V call is TRBV30, the J call TRBJ1-2; a weak D match, TRBD1 (5 bases). This CDR3 is 12 amino acids long. Trimming removed 6 bases from V and 4 bases from J, with 12 bases in between. CDR1 is GTSNPN and CDR2 is SVGIG in the germline V gene (reference sequence). CDR3 protein: CACAQGPYGYTF. For the CDR3, the DNA is TGTGCCTGTGCCCAGGGTCCCTATGGCTACACCTTC.

This clone was seen only a few times. The chain combines TRBV7-2 with TRBJ2-3; D ambiguous. V dropped 5 bases and J dropped 0 bases, with 12 bases sitting between them. The germline CDR1 and CDR2 sequences are SGHTA and FQGNSA. The CDR3 is made up of 15 amino acids. DNA of the CDR3: TGTGCCAGCAGCCCCTCAGGCACTAGCACAGATACGCAGTATTTT. Protein product: CASSPSGTSTDTQYF. The full variable domain, with the rest looked up from reference TRBV7-2 and TRBJ2-3, is GAGVSQSPSNKVTEKGKDVELRCDPISGHTALYWYRQSLGQGLEFLIYFQGNSAPDKSGLPSDRFSAERTGGSVSTLTIQRTQQEDSAVYLCASSPSGTSTDTQYFGPGTRLTVL.

V and J are TRBV11-3 and TRBJ2-7; no clear D. The V gene lost 3 bases and the J gene lost 2 bases, with 8 bases spanning the gap. CDR1 and CDR2 from the germline V gene are SGHNT and YENEEA. The CDR3 is made up of 13 amino acids. The CDR3 DNA sequence: TGTGCCAGCAGCTTGGACGGTACCTACGAGCAGTACGTC. It encodes CASSLDGTYEQYV.

This chain links TRBV5-6 with TRBJ2-2; D is ambiguous. Deletions cut 2 bases from V and 3 bases from J, with 11 bases between. Germline loops: CDR1 SGHDT, CDR2 YYEEEE. The CDR3 totals 15 residues. This CDR3 reads CASSFGQAYTGELFF. As DNA, the CDR3 is TGTGCCAGCAGCTTCGGTCAGGCATACACCGGGGAGCTGTTTTTT.